This T cell receptor beta chain is drawn from a study of cytomegalovirus exposure and HLA in healthy donors. Germline V gives CDR1 SGHTA, CDR2 FQGNSA. With V trimmed by 2 bases and J by 2 bases, 5 bases remained unmatched. The CDR3 sequence is 16 residues long. 13 Jbeta primers and 60 Vbeta primers were used for the PCR. The protocol was immunoSEQ multiplex PCR, while the TCRdb copy is restricted to in-frame clones and leaves out a portion. The data contain fewer than 150,000 clones, roughly three quarters of them seen just once; the ten biggest clones take up around 4.9%. This clonotype was sampled from a male donor in good health and CMV-seronegative. The chain links TRBV7-2 to TRBJ2-5, with 10 bases aligning to TRBD2. Sample: PBMCs. The CDR3 nucleotides are TGTGCCAGCAGCTTAAATAGCGGGGGGCGACAAGAGACCCAGTACTTC. This codes for CASSLNSGGRQETQYF.